This TCR beta chain was documented in a study of T cell repertoires in cytomegalovirus infection. The sample holds a few counts of this clonotype. MiXCR was run by TCRdb on the reads, yielding one entry per CDR3 protein. The table has about 180,000 distinct CDR3 sequences, about 17% seen once. This TCR derives from a human donor in good health (CMV status not recorded). Some clones in this sample may be carry-over from other donors' samples. The sequenced sample consisted of CD8+ T cells from PBMCs.

The chain's CDR3 is CATGWGVFNEAFF. CDR3 coding DNA: TGTGCCACGGGTTGGGGGGTGTTTAATGAAGCTTTCTTT. The chain employs TRBV7-2 and TRBJ1-1; D might be TRBD1 (5 bases). Deletions cut 10 bases from V and 7 bases from J, with 19 bases between. Looked up from germline, CDR1 is SGHTA and CDR2 is FQGNSA. This CDR3 region has 13 residues. Complete variable domain (other parts from reference TRBV7-2 and TRBJ1-1): GAGVSQSPSNKVTEKGKDVELRCDPISGHTALYWYRQSLGQGLEFLIYFQGNSAPDKSGLPSDRFSAERTGGSVSTLTIQRTQQEDSAVYLCATGWGVFNEAFFGQGTRLTVV.